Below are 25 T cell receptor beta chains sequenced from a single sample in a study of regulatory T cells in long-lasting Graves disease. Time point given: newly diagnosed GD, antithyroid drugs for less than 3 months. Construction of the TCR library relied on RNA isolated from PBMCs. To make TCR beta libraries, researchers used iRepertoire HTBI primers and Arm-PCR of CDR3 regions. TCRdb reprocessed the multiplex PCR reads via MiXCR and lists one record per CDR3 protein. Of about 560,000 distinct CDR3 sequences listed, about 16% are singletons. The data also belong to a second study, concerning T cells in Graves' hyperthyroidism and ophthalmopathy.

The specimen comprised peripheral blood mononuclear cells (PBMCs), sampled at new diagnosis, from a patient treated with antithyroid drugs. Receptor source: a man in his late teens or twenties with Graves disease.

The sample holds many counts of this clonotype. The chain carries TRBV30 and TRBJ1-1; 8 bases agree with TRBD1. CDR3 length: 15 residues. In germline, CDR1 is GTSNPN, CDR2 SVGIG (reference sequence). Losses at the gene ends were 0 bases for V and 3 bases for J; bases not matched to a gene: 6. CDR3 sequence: CAWSVIRGLDTEAFF. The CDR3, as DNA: TGTGCCTGGAGTGTGATCAGGGGGCTCGACACTGAAGCTTTCTTT.

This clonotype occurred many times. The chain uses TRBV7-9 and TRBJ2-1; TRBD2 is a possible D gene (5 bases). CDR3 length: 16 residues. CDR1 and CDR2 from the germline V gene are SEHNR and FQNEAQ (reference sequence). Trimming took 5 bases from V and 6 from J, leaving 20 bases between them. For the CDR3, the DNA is TGTGCCAGCAGCCCGGGGTGGGAGCGAGGAGCCAATGAGCAGTTCTTC. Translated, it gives CASSPGWERGANEQFF.

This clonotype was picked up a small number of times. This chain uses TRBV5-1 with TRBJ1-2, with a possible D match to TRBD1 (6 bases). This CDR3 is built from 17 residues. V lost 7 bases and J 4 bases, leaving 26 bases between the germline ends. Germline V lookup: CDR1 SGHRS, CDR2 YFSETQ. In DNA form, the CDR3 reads TGCGCCAGCGGAGCACTCCGTCGGGGGCGGCTGAGCTATGGCTACACCTTC. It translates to CASGALRRGRLSYGYTF.

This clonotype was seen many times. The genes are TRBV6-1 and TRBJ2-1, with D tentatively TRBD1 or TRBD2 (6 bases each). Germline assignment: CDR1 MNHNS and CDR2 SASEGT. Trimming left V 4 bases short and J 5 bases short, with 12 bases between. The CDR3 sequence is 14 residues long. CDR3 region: CASSVGGFNNEQFF. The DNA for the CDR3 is TGTGCCAGCAGTGTAGGGGGGTTCAACAATGAGCAGTTCTTC.

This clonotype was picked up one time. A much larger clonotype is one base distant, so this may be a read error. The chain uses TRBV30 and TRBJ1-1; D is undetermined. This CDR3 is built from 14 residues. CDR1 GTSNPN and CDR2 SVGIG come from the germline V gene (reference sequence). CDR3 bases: TGTGCCCGGAGTTTTGTACGCCGGGGCACTGAAGCTTTCTTT. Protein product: CARSFVRRGTEAFF. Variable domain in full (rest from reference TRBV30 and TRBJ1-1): SQTIHQWPATLVQPVGSPLSLECTVEGTSNPNLYWYRQAAGRGLQLLFYSVGIGQISSEVPQNLSASRPQDRQFILSSKKLLLSDSGFYLCARSFVRRGTEAFFGQGTRLTVV.

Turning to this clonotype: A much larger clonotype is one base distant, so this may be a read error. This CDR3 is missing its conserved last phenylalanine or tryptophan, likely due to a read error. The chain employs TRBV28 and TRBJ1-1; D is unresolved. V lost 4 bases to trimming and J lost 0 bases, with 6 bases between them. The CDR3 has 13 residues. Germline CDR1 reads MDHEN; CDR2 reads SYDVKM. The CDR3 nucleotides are TGTGCCAGCAGTTCAAAAGTGAACACTGAAGCTTTCCTT. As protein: CASSSKVNTEAFL.

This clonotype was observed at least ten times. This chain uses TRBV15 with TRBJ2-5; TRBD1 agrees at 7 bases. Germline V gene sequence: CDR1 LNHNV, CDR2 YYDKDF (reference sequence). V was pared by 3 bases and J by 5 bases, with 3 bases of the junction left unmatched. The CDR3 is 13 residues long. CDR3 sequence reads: CATSRRGQETQYF. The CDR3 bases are TGTGCCACCAGCAGGAGGGGGCAGGAGACCCAGTACTTC.

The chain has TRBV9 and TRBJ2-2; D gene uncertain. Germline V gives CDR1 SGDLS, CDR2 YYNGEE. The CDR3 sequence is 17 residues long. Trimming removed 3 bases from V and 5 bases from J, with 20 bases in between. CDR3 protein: CASSAQAPVGETGELFF. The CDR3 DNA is TGTGCCAGCAGCGCCCAAGCCCCGGTGGGTGAGACCGGGGAGCTGTTTTTT.

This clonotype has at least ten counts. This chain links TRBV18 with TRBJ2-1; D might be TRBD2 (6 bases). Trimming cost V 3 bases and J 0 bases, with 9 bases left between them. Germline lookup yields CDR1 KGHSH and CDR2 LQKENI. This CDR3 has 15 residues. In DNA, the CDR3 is TGTGCCAGCTCACCGAACGGGAGCTCCTACAATGAGCAGTTCTTC. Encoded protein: CASSPNGSSYNEQFF.

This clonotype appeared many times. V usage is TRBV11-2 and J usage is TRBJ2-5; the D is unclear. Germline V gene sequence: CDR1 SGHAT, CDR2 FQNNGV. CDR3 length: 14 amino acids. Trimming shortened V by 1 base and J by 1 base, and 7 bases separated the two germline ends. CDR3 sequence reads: CASSLVRIQETQYF. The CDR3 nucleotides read TGTGCCAGCAGCTTAGTACGGATCCAAGAGACCCAGTACTTC.

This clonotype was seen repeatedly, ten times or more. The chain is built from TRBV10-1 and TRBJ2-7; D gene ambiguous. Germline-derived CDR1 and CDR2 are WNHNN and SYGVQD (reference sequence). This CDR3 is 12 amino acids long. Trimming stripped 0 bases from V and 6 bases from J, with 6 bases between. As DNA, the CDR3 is TGCGCCAGCAGTGAGTCGTCCCGCGAGCAGTACTTC. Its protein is CASSESSREQYF.

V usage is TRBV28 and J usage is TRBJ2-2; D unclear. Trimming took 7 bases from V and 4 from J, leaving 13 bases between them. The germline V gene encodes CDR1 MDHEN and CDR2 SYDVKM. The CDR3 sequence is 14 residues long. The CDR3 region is CASKSGFGTGELFF. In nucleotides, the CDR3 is TGTGCCAGCAAATCCGGGTTTGGCACCGGGGAGCTGTTTTTT.

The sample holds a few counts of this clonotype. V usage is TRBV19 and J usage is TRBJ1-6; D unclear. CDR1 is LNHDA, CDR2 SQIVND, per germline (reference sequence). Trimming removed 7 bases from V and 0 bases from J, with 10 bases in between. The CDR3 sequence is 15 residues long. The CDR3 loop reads CASMFGTSYNSPLHF. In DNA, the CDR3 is TGTGCCAGTATGTTTGGAACCTCCTATAATTCACCCCTCCACTTT.

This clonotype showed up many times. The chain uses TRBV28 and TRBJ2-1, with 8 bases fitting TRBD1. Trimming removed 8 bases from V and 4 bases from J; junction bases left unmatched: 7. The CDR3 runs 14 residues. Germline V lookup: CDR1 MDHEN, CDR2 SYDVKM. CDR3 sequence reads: CASERTGYYNEQFF. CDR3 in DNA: TGTGCCAGCGAACGGACAGGGTATTACAATGAGCAGTTCTTC.

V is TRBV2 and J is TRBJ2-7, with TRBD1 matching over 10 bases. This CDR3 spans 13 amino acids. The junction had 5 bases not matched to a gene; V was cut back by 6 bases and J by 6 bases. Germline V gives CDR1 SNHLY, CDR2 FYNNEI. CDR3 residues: CASSGDRGSEQYF. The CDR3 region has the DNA TGTGCCAGCAGCGGGGACAGGGGAAGCGAGCAGTACTTC.

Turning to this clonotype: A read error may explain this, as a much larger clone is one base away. CDR3 protein: CASSGQRGYGYTF. The CDR3 bases are TGTGCCAGCAGTGGCCAGCGCGGCTATGGCTACACCTTC. The V call is TRBV12-3 or TRBV12-4, the J call TRBJ1-2; D is unclear. There are 13 residues in the CDR3. V lost 5 bases and J 4 bases, leaving 11 bases between the germline ends.

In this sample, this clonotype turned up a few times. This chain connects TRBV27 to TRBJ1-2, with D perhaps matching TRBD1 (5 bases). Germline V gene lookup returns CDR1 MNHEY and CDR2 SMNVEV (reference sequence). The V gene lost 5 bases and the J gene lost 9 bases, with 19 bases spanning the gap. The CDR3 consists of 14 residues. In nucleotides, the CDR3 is TGTGCCAGCAGTGCCTCCGGAGGGGTGCGTAGCTACACCTTC. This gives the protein CASSASGGVRSYTF.

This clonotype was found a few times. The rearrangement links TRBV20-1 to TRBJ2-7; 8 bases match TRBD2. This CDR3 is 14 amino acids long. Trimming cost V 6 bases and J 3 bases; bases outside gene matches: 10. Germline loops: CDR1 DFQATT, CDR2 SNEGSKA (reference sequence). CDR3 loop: CSANLPGLVYEQYF. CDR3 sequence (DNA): TGCAGTGCCAACCTCCCGGGACTAGTCTACGAGCAGTACTTC.

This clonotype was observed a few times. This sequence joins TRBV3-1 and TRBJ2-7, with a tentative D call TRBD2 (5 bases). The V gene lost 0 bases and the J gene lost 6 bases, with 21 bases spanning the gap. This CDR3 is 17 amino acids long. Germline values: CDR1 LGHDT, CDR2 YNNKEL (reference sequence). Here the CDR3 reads CASSQDSRGSGYREQYF. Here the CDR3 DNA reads TGTGCCAGCAGCCAAGATTCCCGGGGTTCCGGGTATCGCGAGCAGTACTTC.

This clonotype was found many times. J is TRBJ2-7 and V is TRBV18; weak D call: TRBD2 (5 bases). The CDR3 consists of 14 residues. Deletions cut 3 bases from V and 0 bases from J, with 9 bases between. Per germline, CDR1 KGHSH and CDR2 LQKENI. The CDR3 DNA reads TGTGCCAGCTCACCCCTTAGCGACTCCTACGAGCAGTACTTC. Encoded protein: CASSPLSDSYEQYF. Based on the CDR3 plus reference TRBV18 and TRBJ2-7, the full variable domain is NAGVMQNPRHLVRRRGQEARLRCSPMKGHSHVYWYRQLPEEGLKFMVYLQKENIIDESGMPKERFSAEFPKEGPSILRIQQVVRGDSAAYFCASSPLSDSYEQYFGPGTRLTVT.

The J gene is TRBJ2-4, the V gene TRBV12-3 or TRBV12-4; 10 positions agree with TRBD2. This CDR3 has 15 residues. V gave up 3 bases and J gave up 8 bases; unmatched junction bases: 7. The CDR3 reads CASSFLAGAGHIQYF. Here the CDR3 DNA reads TGTGCCAGCAGTTTTCTAGCGGGAGCGGGGCACATTCAGTACTTC.

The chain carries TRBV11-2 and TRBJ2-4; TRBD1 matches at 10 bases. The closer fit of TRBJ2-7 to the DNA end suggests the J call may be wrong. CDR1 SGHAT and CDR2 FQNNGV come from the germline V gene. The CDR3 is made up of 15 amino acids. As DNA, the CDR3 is TGTGCCAGCAGCTTAGGACAGGGGGCTGGGTACGAGCAGTACTTC. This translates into CASSLGQGAGYEQYF.

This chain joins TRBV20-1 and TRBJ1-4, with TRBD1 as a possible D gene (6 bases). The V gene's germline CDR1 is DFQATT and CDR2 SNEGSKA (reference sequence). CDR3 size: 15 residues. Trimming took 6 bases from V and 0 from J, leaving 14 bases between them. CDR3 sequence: CSATDSLSTNEKLFF. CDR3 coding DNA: TGCAGTGCCACGGACAGTTTATCAACTAATGAAAAACTGTTTTTT.

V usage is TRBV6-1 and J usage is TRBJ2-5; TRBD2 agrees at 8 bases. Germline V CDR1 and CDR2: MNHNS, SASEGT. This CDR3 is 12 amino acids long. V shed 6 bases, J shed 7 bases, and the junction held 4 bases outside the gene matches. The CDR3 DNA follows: TGTGCCAGCAGGGGACTAGGCGGGACCCAGTACTTC. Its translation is CASRGLGGTQYF.

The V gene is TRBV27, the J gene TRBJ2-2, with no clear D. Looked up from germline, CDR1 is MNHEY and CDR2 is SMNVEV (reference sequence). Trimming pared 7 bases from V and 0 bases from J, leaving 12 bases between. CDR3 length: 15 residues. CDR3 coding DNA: TGTGCCAGCACTCGCGCGTATGCGAACACCGGGGAGCTGTTTTTT. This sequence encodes CASTRAYANTGELFF.